These 28 T cell receptor beta chains were sequenced from one sample in a study of T cell responses to AZD1222 COVID-19 vaccine (dated by TCRdb to about 2021). The time point label on this specimen signifies: about 28 days (+/-7) after the second vaccine dose. In the paper's terms, the treatment or condition label means: meningococcal conjugate vaccine given as trial control. The library was built by means of the immunoSEQ multiplex PCR assay. This is the immuneACCESS table as TCRdb keeps it, with only in-frame sequences that have V and J called. A part of the clones is gone; compared with another copy, unresolved V genes explain less than half, and the rest is unexplained. The sample profile shows 130,000 or so clones; 85% of them were found once. Of the sample, 7.9% is held by the ten largest clones. The sample in question was peripheral blood, obtained 28 days after the second dose of the MenACWY control vaccine. The source is an adult who received the MenACWY meningococcal vaccine as a control.

The chain couples TRBV7-3 to TRBJ2-1, with 12 nucleotides matching TRBD2. Unmatched junction bases numbered 11, after V lost 5 bases and J lost 3 bases. Germline CDR1 and CDR2: SGHTA and FQGTGA. This CDR3 spans 18 amino acids. This chain's CDR3 is CASSPPQTSGRLYNEQFF. CDR3 nucleotides: TGTGCCAGCAGCCCACCTCAGACTAGCGGGAGACTCTACAATGAGCAGTTCTTC.

DNA of the CDR3: TGTGCCAGCAGTTTGACAGGCTCTACTCCTGGCTATGGCTACACCTTC. Residues: CASSLTGSTPGYGYTF. The chain couples TRBV27 to TRBJ1-2, with D possibly TRBD1 on 6 matching bases. Trimming took off 3 bases at V and 4 bases at J, with 18 bases between the two ends. Germline CDR1 reads MNHEY; CDR2 reads SMNVEV (reference sequence). The CDR3 covers 16 residues.

The gene calls are TRBV28 and TRBJ1-2; D perhaps matches TRBD1 (5 bases). Germline V gene sequence: CDR1 MDHEN, CDR2 SYDVKM. This CDR3 region has 14 residues. The V end was cut by 2 bases, the J end by 8 bases, with 15 bases between. The CDR3 spells CASSLPRQLLGYTF. The DNA of the CDR3 is TGTGCCAGCAGTTTACCTCGACAGCTCTTAGGCTACACCTTC.

The rearrangement joins TRBV11-3 to TRBJ2-2; 9 bases agree with TRBD2. Germline-derived CDR1 and CDR2 are SGHNT and YENEEA. Unmatched junction bases numbered 3, after V lost 6 bases and J lost 4 bases. This CDR3 has 14 residues. CDR3 in DNA: TGTGCCAGCAGGAGACTAGCGGCCACCGGGGAGCTGTTTTTT. Translated: CASRRLAATGELFF.

This clone was seen only a few times. The chain employs TRBV5-8 and TRBJ2-7; tentative D call: TRBD1 (6 bases). The V gene lost 4 bases and the J gene lost 2 bases, with 10 bases spanning the gap. The CDR3 extends over 13 amino acids. Germline lookup yields CDR1 SGHTS and CDR2 YDEGEE. The CDR3 DNA reads as TGTGCCAGCAGCCGACAGGTCACCTACGAGCAGTACGTC. It codes for CASSRQVTYEQYV.

This clone was observed a handful of times. The V gene is TRBV28, the J gene TRBJ2-3; no clear D. This CDR3 is 14 amino acids long. Per the germline V gene, CDR1 is MDHEN and CDR2 is SYDVKM. Trimming stripped 10 bases from V and 0 bases from J, with 14 bases between. Here the CDR3 DNA reads TGTGCCATCACCCCGGACCGGAGCACAGATACGCAGTATTTT. Its translation: CAITPDRSTDTQYF.

A word on this clone: The same CDR3 is also encoded by other DNA sequences in this sample. The genes are TRBV3-1 (or the pseudogene TRBV3-2) and TRBJ2-1; 13 nucleotides align to TRBD2. The germline CDR1 and CDR2 sequences are LGHDT and YNNKEL (reference sequence). There are 14 residues in the CDR3. Trimming removed 5 bases from V and 7 bases from J; junction bases left unmatched: 2. The CDR3: CASSGLAGVNEQFF. The CDR3 DNA reads as TGTGCCAGCAGCGGACTAGCGGGGGTGAATGAGCAGTTCTTC.

The CDR3 spells CASSKIGQGATEAFF. CDR3 nucleotides: TGTGCCAGCAGCAAAATAGGACAGGGAGCCACTGAAGCTTTCTTT. The chain recombines TRBV11-1 with TRBJ1-1; 8 bases agree with TRBD1. CDR1 SGHAT and CDR2 FQDESV come from the germline V gene (reference sequence). The CDR3 consists of 15 residues. V was pared by 5 bases and J by 4 bases, with 9 bases of the junction left unmatched.

This chain links TRBV6-6 with TRBJ1-2, with D perhaps matching TRBD1 (6 bases). Trimming removed 7 bases from V and 2 bases from J, with 14 bases in between. Per germline, CDR1 MNHNY and CDR2 SVGAGI (reference sequence). The CDR3 sequence is 14 residues long. The chain's CDR3 is CASTGTTLNYGYTF. For the CDR3, the DNA is TGTGCCAGCACTGGGACAACGCTCAACTATGGCTACACCTTC.

The table lists this clone with a count of one. The V call is TRBV6-5, the J call TRBJ1-1, with 7 nucleotides matching TRBD1. The V gene end was trimmed by 6 bases and the J gene end by 7 bases; junction bases not matched to a gene: 8. Germline V gene sequence: CDR1 MNHEY, CDR2 SVGAGI. The CDR3 spans 13 residues. In nucleotides, the CDR3 is TGTGCCAGCAGCACCGGGACAGCGATTGAAGCTTTCTTT. Amino acid sequence: CASSTGTAIEAFF.

This clone was detected a few times. V gene TRBV18 combines with J gene TRBJ2-7; weak D call: TRBD1 (5 bases). Germline V lookup: CDR1 KGHSH, CDR2 LQKENI. This CDR3 comprises 15 residues. The V end was cut by 3 bases, the J end by 2 bases, with 14 bases between. CDR3: CASSPRDRGPYEQYF. The CDR3 region has the DNA TGTGCCAGCTCACCCAGAGACAGAGGACCCTACGAGCAGTACTTC. Filled out from reference TRBV18 and TRBJ2-7, the complete variable domain reads NAGVMQNPRHLVRRRGQEARLRCSPMKGHSHVYWYRQLPEEGLKFMVYLQKENIIDESGMPKERFSAEFPKEGPSILRIQQVVRGDSAAYFCASSPRDRGPYEQYFGPGTRLTVT.

V and J are TRBV28 and TRBJ2-5, with 13 bases matching TRBD2. The germline gives CDR1 MDHEN, CDR2 SYDVKM. With V trimmed by 3 bases and J by 2 bases, 6 bases remained unmatched. This CDR3 has 17 amino acids. DNA for the CDR3: TGTGCCAGCAGTTTCTTATGGACTAGCGGGGGACAAGAGACCCAGTACTTC. Translating gives CASSFLWTSGGQETQYF.

This chain joins TRBV7-9 and TRBJ1-6; the D gene is possibly TRBD1 (5 bases). CDR3 length: 16 residues. V was shortened by 1 base and J by 8 bases, with 15 bases between the two germline ends. The germline gives CDR1 SEHNR, CDR2 FQNEAQ (reference sequence). This CDR3 reads CASSLGQGRVHSPLHF. For the CDR3, the DNA is TGTGCCAGCAGCTTAGGGCAGGGACGGGTGCATTCACCCCTCCACTTT.

The V call is TRBV13, the J call TRBJ1-1; 9 positions match TRBD1. V shed 4 bases, J shed 0 bases, and the junction held 6 bases outside the gene matches. In germline, CDR1 is PRHDT, CDR2 FYEKMQ (reference sequence). The CDR3 totals 16 residues. CDR3 sequence: CASSSGTGYMNTEAFF. The CDR3 DNA sequence: TGTGCCAGCAGCTCCGGGACAGGGTATATGAACACTGAAGCTTTCTTT.

The chain uses TRBV11-1 and TRBJ1-1; the D gene is possibly TRBD1 (6 bases). Germline V gene data show CDR1 as SGHAT and CDR2 as FQDESV (reference sequence). The CDR3 is 14 amino acids. V was shortened by 3 bases and J by 3 bases, with 11 bases between the two germline ends. CDR3 loop: CASSFGQGYTEAFF. The CDR3 coding sequence is TGTGCCAGCAGCTTCGGGCAGGGGTACACTGAAGCTTTCTTT.

V usage is TRBV5-1 and J usage is TRBJ2-7; 13 bases agree with TRBD2. The CDR3 contains 14 residues. From germline, CDR1 is SGHRS and CDR2 YFSETQ. The V segment lost 9 bases and the J segment 3 bases; nucleotides outside the gene matches: 6. In DNA form, the CDR3 reads TGCGCCACCGGATGGACTAGCGGGAGCTACGAGCAGTACTTC. It specifies CATGWTSGSYEQYF.

The V gene is TRBV7-2, the J gene TRBJ2-5; the D gene is possibly TRBD2 (6 bases). V lost 7 bases and J 3 bases, leaving 12 bases between the germline ends. Germline V gene lookup returns CDR1 SGHTA and CDR2 FQGNSA. The CDR3 spans 13 residues. CDR3 residues: CASTRTIEETQYF. Here the CDR3 DNA reads TGTGCCAGCACACGGACTATCGAAGAGACCCAGTACTTC.

V gene TRBV13 combines with J gene TRBJ1-1; D uncertain. Germline-derived CDR1 and CDR2 are PRHDT and FYEKMQ (reference sequence). This CDR3 comprises 15 residues. Between the trimmed V and J ends, which lost 2 bases and 4 bases, there was a span of 14 bases. The CDR3 DNA sequence: TGTGCCAGCAGCTTACCCCCCCGTTTGGGCACTGAAGCTTTCTTT. Translated: CASSLPPRLGTEAFF.

This clone was seen only once. The CDR3 reads CASSLGTQNVFYTF. CDR3 DNA: TGTGCCAGCAGCTTAGGGACACAGAATGTGTTCTACACCTTC. The J gene is TRBJ1-2, the V gene TRBV7-2, with D maybe TRBD1 (5 bases). This CDR3 region has 14 residues. The germline CDR1 and CDR2 sequences are SGHTA and FQGNSA. The V and J ends lost 1 base and 10 bases respectively, with 16 bases between them.

The chain couples TRBV6-5 to TRBJ1-1, with D perhaps TRBD1 (5 bases). This CDR3 comprises 13 residues. Germline CDR1 is MNHEY and CDR2 is SVGAGI. Trimming left V 8 bases short and J 10 bases short, with 20 bases between. The CDR3 loop is CASGAGPPTRAFF. The CDR3 DNA is TGTGCCAGCGGGGCAGGGCCCCCCACGCGAGCTTTCTTT.

This clone showed up just once. The chain links TRBV2 to TRBJ1-1, with 9 bases aligning to TRBD1. CDR3 length: 13 amino acids. Germline V gene data show CDR1 as SNHLY and CDR2 as FYNNEI. Trimming removed 6 bases from V and 1 base from J; junction bases left unmatched: 0. The CDR3 DNA reads TGTGCCAGCAGGGACAGGGGGAACACTGAAGCTTTCTTT. Translated, it gives CASRDRGNTEAFF. The full variable domain, completed using reference TRBV2 and TRBJ1-1, is EPEVTQTPSHQVTQMGQEVILRCVPISNHLYFYWYRQILGQKVEFLVSFYNNEISEKSEIFDDQFSVERPDGSNFTLKIRSTKLEDSAMYFCASRDRGNTEAFFGQGTRLTVV.

The CDR3 region is CATSPRGEKQETQYF. The DNA for the CDR3 is TGTGCCACCAGCCCGCGGGGGGAAAAGCAAGAGACCCAGTACTTC. This sequence joins TRBV24-1 and TRBJ2-5; 8 nucleotides align to TRBD2. Germline V CDR1 and CDR2: KGHDR, SFDVKD. CDR3 length: 15 amino acids. V was pared by 7 bases and J by 2 bases, with 8 bases of the junction left unmatched.

The chain has TRBV9 and TRBJ1-2; 9 positions agree with TRBD1. Germline assignment: CDR1 SGDLS and CDR2 YYNGEE. CDR3 length: 14 residues. After removal of 2 bases from V and 4 bases from J, the junction contained 3 bases not matched to a gene. CDR3 coding DNA: TGTGCCAGCAGCGTTACAGGGGGCGGCTATGGCTACACCTTC. Encoded protein: CASSVTGGGYGYTF.

The J gene is TRBJ1-3, the V gene TRBV5-6; D not resolved. The CDR3 is made up of 11 amino acids. The germline V gene has CDR1 SGHDT and CDR2 YYEEEE. The V end lost 0 bases, the J end lost 8 bases, and 3 bases lay between the germline ends. CDR3 coding DNA: TGTGCCAGCAGCTTGGTGGACACCATATATTTT. Its protein is CASSLVDTIYF.

Details on this clone: Other DNA sequences within the sample encode an identical CDR3. The rearrangement uses TRBV7-9 and TRBJ2-3; a weak D match, TRBD2 (5 bases). V lost 5 bases to trimming and J lost 6 bases, with 12 bases between them. Germline CDR1 is SEHNR and CDR2 is FQNEAQ (reference sequence). CDR3 size: 13 residues. The CDR3 reads CASSPRGPDTQYF. CDR3 in DNA: TGTGCCAGCAGCCCCCGAGGGCCCGATACGCAGTATTTT.

The V call is TRBV7-2, the J call TRBJ2-7, with a weak D call TRBD1 (6 bases). Deletions cut 5 bases from V and 3 bases from J, with 14 bases between. The CDR3 has 14 residues. Germline values: CDR1 SGHTA, CDR2 FQGNSA. The CDR3 reads CASSPVVGGYEQYF. For the CDR3, the DNA is TGTGCCAGCAGCCCAGTGGTAGGGGGCTACGAGCAGTACTTC.

The chain employs TRBV2 and TRBJ1-1; perhaps TRBD1 as D (6 bases). CDR1 SNHLY and CDR2 FYNNEI come from the germline V gene. V lost 2 bases, J lost 0 bases, and 10 bases lay in between. The CDR3 is made up of 15 amino acids. The CDR3 nucleotides read TGTGCCAGCAGTGAACAGGGGCGGTTGAACACTGAAGCTTTCTTT. Protein product: CASSEQGRLNTEAFF. Filled out from reference TRBV2 and TRBJ1-1, the complete variable domain reads EPEVTQTPSHQVTQMGQEVILRCVPISNHLYFYWYRQILGQKVEFLVSFYNNEISEKSEIFDDQFSVERPDGSNFTLKIRSTKLEDSAMYFCASSEQGRLNTEAFFGQGTRLTVV.

The V and J genes are TRBV29-1 and TRBJ2-1; 13 bases align to TRBD2. Germline trimming cut 4 bases from V and 4 bases from J; bases unmatched to any gene: 19. Germline CDR1 and CDR2: SQVTM and ANQGSEA. This CDR3 contains 20 residues. This CDR3 is CSVVGGGGGKGLAGYNEQFF. In nucleotides, the CDR3 is TGCAGCGTTGTCGGAGGGGGCGGAGGTAAGGGACTAGCGGGGTACAATGAGCAGTTCTTC.